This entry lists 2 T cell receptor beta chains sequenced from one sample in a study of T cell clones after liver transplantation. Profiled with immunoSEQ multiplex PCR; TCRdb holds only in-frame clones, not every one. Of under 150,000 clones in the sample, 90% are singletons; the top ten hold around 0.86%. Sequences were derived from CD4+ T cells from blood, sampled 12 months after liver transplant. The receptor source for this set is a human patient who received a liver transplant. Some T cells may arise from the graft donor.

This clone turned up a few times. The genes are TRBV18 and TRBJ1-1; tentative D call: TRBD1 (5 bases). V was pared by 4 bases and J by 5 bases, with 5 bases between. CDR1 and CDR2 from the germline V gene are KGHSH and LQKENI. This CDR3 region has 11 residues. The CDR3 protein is CASSQGTEAFF. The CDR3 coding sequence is TGTGCCAGCTCACAGGGGACTGAAGCTTTCTTT.

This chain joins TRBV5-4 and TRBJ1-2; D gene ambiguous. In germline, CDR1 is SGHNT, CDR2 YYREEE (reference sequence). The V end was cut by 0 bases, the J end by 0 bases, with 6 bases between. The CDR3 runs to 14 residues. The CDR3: CASSLAAANYGYTF. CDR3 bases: TGTGCCAGCAGCTTGGCGGCTGCTAACTATGGCTACACCTTC.